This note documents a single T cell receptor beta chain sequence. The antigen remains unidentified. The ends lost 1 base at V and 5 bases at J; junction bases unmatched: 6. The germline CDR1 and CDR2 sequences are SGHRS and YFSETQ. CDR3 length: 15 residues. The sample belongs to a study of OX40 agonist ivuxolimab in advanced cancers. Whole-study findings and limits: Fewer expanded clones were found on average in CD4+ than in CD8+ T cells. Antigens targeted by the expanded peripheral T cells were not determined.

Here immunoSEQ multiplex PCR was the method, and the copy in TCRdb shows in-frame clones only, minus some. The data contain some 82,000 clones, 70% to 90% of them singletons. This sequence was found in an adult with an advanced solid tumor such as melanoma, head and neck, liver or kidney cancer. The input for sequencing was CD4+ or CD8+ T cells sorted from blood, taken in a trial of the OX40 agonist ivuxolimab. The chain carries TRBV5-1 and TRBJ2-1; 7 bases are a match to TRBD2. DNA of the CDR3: TGCGCCAGCAGCTTGTTTACTAGCGTTCACAATGAGCAGTTCTTC. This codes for CASSLFTSVHNEQFF.